The clone carrying this TCR beta chain was seen a few times. Its antigen is unknown. Template switching created a universal primer site, and the cDNA included unique molecular identifiers. TCRdb itself ran the 5' RACE reads through MiXCR, one entry per CDR3 protein. The sample holds around 240,000 distinct CDR3 sequences, roughly a tenth seen once. This sample was taken from a study of identical twins. General study points: Conclusions relied on cross-sectional statistical analysis, not following the same donors. Insertions ran lower in abundant cord blood beta clonotypes, though not in memory repertoires.

What was sequenced was memory T cells sorted from blood. The source of this sequence is a man aged 45-65 years in good health.

The CDR3 nucleotides read TGTGCCAGCGTCAGTCCCCCGACTGAAGCTTTCTTT. This codes for CASVSPPTEAFF. The chain has TRBV2 and TRBJ1-1; D remains ambiguous. The CDR3 is 12 residues long. V was shortened by 8 bases and J by 5 bases, with 12 bases between the two germline ends. The germline CDR1 and CDR2 sequences are SNHLY and FYNNEI. The full variable domain, its missing parts supplied by reference TRBV2 and TRBJ1-1, is EPEVTQTPSHQVTQMGQEVILRCVPISNHLYFYWYRQILGQKVEFLVSFYNNEISEKSEIFDDQFSVERPDGSNFTLKIRSTKLEDSAMYFCASVSPPTEAFFGQGTRLTVV.